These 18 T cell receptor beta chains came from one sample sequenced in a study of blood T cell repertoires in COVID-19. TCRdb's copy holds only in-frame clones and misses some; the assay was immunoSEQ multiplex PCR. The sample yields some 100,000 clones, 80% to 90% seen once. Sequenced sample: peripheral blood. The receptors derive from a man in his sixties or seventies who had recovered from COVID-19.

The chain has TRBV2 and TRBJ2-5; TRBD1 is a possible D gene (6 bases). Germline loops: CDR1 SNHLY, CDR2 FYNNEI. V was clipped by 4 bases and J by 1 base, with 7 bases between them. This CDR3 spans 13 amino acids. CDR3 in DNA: TGTGCCAGCAGTGGGACAGCCCAAGAGACCCAGTACTTC. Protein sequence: CASSGTAQETQYF. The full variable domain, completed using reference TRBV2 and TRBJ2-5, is EPEVTQTPSHQVTQMGQEVILRCVPISNHLYFYWYRQILGQKVEFLVSFYNNEISEKSEIFDDQFSVERPDGSNFTLKIRSTKLEDSAMYFCASSGTAQETQYFGPGTRLLVL.

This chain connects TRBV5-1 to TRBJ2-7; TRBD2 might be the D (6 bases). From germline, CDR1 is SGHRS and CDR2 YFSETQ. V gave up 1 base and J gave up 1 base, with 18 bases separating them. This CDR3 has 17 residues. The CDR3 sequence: CASSLKFGGIPSYEQYF. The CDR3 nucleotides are TGCGCCAGCAGCTTGAAATTTGGGGGGATCCCGTCCTACGAGCAGTACTTC.

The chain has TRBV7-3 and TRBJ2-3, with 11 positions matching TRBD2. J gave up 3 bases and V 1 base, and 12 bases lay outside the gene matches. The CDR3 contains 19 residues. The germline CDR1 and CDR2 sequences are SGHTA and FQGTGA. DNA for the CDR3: TGTGCCAGCAGCTTAAGAGGAGGGTTTAGCGGGGGGGCGACAGATACGCAGTATTTT. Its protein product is CASSLRGGFSGGATDTQYF.

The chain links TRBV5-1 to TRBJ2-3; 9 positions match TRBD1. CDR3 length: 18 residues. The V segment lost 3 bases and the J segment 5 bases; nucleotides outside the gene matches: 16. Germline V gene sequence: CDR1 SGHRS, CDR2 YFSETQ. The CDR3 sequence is CASSSRPPGQGGGDTQYF. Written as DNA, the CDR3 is TGCGCCAGCAGCTCAAGGCCCCCGGGACAGGGAGGCGGAGATACGCAGTATTTT.

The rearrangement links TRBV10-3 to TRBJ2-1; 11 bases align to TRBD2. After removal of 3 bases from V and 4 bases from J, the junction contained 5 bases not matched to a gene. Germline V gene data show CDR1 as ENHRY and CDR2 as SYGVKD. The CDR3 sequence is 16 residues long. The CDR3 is CAISDPGTSGYNEQFF. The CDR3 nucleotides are TGTGCCATCAGTGACCCCGGGACTAGCGGATACAATGAGCAGTTCTTC.

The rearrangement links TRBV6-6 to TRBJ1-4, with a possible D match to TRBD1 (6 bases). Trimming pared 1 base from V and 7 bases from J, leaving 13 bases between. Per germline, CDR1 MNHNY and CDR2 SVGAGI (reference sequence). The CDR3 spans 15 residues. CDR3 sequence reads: CASSYLDRELEKLFF. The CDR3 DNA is TGTGCCAGCAGTTACTTGGACAGAGAACTTGAAAAACTGTTTTTT.

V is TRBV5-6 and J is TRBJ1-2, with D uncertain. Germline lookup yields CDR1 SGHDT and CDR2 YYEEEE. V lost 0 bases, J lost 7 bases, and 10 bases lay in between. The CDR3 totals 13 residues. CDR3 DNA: TGTGCCAGCAGCTTGGCCTACGCTGGTGGCTACACCTTC. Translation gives CASSLAYAGGYTF.

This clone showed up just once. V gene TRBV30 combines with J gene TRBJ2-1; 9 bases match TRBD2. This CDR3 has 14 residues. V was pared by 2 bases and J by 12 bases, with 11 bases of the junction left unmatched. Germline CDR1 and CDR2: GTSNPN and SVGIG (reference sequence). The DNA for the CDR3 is TGTGCCTGGAGTATGGCTAGCGGGGCTGGGGGGCAGTTCTTC. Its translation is CAWSMASGAGGQFF.

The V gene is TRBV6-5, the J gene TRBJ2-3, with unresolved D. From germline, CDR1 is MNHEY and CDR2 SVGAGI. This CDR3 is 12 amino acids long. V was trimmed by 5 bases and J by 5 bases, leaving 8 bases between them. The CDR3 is CASSLLGDTQYF. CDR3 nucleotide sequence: TGTGCCAGCAGTCTTCTAGGAGATACGCAGTATTTT.

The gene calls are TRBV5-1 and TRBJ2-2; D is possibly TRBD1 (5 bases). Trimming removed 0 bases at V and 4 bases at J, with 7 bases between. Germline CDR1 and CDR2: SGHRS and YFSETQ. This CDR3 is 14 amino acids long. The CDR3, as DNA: TGCGCCAGCAGCTTGGGGGGCGTCACCGGGGAGCTGTTTTTT. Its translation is CASSLGGVTGELFF.

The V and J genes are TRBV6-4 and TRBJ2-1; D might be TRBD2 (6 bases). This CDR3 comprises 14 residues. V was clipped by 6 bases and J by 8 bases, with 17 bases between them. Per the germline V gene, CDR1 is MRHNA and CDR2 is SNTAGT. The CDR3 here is CASRLAASSDEQFF. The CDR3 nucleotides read TGTGCCAGCAGATTAGCGGCGAGTAGCGATGAGCAGTTCTTC.

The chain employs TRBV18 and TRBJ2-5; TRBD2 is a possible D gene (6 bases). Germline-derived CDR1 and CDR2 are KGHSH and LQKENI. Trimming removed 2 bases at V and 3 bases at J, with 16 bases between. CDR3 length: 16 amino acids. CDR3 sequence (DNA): TGTGCCAGCTCACCATCCCCCTGGCGGAGGGAAGAGACCCAGTACTTC. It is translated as CASSPSPWRREETQYF. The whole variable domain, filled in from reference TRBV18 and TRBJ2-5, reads NAGVMQNPRHLVRRRGQEARLRCSPMKGHSHVYWYRQLPEEGLKFMVYLQKENIIDESGMPKERFSAEFPKEGPSILRIQQVVRGDSAAYFCASSPSPWRREETQYFGPGTRLLVL.

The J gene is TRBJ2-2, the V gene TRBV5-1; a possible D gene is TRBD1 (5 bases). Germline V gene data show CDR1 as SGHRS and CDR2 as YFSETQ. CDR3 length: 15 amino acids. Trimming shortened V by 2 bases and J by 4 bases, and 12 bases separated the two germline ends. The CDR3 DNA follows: TGCGCCAGCAGCTTAGGGGAAGAGAGCACCGGGGAGCTGTTTTTT. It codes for CASSLGEESTGELFF.

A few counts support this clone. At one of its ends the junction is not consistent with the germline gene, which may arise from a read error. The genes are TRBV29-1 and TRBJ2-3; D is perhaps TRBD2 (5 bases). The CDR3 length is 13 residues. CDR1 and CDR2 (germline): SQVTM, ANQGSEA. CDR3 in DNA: TGCAGCGTTGAAGGACTAAGCACAAATACGCAGTATTTT. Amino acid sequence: CSVEGLSTNTQYF.

The DNA for the CDR3 is TGCGCCAGCAGCAGCTCAGGGGTCTCTGGAAACACCATATATTTT. Translating gives CASSSSGVSGNTIYF. The V and J genes are TRBV5-1 and TRBJ1-3; maybe TRBD1 (6 bases). Germline lookup yields CDR1 SGHRS and CDR2 YFSETQ. V was pared by 4 bases and J by 0 bases, with 11 bases between. The CDR3 consists of 15 residues.

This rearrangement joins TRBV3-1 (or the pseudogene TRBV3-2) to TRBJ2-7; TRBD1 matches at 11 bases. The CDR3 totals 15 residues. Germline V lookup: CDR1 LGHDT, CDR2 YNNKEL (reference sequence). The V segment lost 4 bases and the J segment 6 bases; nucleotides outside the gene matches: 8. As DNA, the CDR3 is TGTGCCAGCAGCCGTTCCGGGACAGGGGGTTCCGAGCAGTACTTC. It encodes CASSRSGTGGSEQYF.

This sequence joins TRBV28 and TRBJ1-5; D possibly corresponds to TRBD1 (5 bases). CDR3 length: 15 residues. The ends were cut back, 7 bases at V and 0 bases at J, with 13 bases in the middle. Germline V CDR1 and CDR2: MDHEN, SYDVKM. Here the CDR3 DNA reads TGTGCCAGCACCCAAGGGGATTATAGCAATCAGCCCCAGCATTTT. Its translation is CASTQGDYSNQPQHF.

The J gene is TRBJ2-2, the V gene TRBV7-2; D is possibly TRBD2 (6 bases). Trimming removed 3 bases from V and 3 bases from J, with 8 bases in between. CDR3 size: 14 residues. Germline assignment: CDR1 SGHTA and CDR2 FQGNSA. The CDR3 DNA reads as TGTGCCAGCAGCTTGGGGACTTACACCGGGGAGCTGTTTTTT. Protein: CASSLGTYTGELFF.